These T cell receptor beta chains were read from a single sample in a study of T cell changes during pregnancy in multiple sclerosis. TCRdb's table, derived via immunoSEQ multiplex PCR, lists solely in-frame clones and lacks some. The sample contains tens of thousands of clones, roughly 92% of which appear only once. The source was CD4+ T cells from peripheral blood mononuclear cells, collected before pregnancy. The receptor set was obtained from a female donor with multiple sclerosis, enrolled in a pregnancy study. CDR3s include the opening cysteine and the closing phenylalanine or tryptophan.

j_gene	len	v_gene	CDR3aa
TRBJ2-7	12	TRBV9	CASSVQTYEQYF
TRBJ2-3	11	TRBV30	CAWLATNTQYF
TRBJ2-7	15	TRBV5-5	CASSLNGLAGYEQYF
TRBJ1-4	15	TRBV2	CASSEGGPGGEKLFF
TRBJ2-7	15	TRBV28	CASSSLHRLPYEQYF
TRBJ2-3	17	TRBV11-2	CASTISGSPRYTDTQYF
TRBJ1-1	14	TRBV25-1	CASSLPGDRGKAFF
TRBJ2-3	18	TRBV28	CASSLAGTSGRGTDTQYF
TRBJ2-2	15	TRBV5-1	CASSSSGFNTGELFF
TRBJ1-1	13	TRBV7-3	CASSPTGGTEAFF
TRBJ1-1	13	TRBV6-5	CASSIAGKREAFF
TRBJ1-4	15	TRBV4-1	CASSQTGTGFEKLFF
TRBJ2-1	16	TRBV11-2	CASSPPSGRLGNEQFF
TRBJ1-4	11	TRBV27	CASRSNEKLFF
TRBJ2-1	16	TRBV7-2	CASSFSGTSSYNEQFF
TRBJ1-2	15	TRBV6-6	CASSLLLQGSYGYTF
TRBJ2-3	16	TRBV10-1	CASSPLAGALADTQYF
TRBJ1-5	15	TRBV4-1	CATPKSPGSNQPQHF
TRBJ1-5	18	TRBV30	CAWKNAHTGFWCNQPQHF
TRBJ2-5	15	TRBV5-1	CASRASGRHDETQYF
TRBJ2-2	13	TRBV10-2	CASSKGATGELFF
TRBJ1-1	15	TRBV27	CASSLLTGVNTEAFF
TRBJ2-7	15	TRBV4-1	CASSQDQAGGDEQYF
TRBJ2-3	17	TRBV7-8	CASSWGLAGSSTDTQYF
TRBJ1-2	14	TRBV7-9	CASSPQGAVYGYTF
TRBJ1-1	11	TRBV5-4	CASSVSGVAFF
TRBJ2-7	18	TRBV4-2	CASSQDTGRAGGEYEQYF